These T cell receptor beta chains were read from a single sample in a study of T cell changes during pregnancy in multiple sclerosis. Sequencing used immunoSEQ multiplex PCR; TCRdb keeps in-frame clones, though not all of them. The sample holds 78,000 or so clones; 92% are singletons and the top ten take less than 3%. The source material was peripheral blood, sampled before pregnancy. These receptor sequences come from a female donor with multiple sclerosis, enrolled in a pregnancy study. Both conserved end residues are part of each CDR3. Fields, in order: clone size, D gene, J gene, V gene, CDR3 DNA, CDR3 protein. The D gene is left open where the match is weak. Clone size is given for some rows only: seen once, a few or many times, or a class if the clone is expanded.

>-|TRBD1|TRBJ1-2|TRBV19
TGTGCCAGTAGCCGGACAGGGAGCAACTATGGCTACACCTTC
CASSRTGSNYGYTF
>once|TRBD2|TRBJ2-7|TRBV27
TGTGCCAGCAGTCGCGGGCTAGCGGGAGGCCCATCCTACGAGCAGTACTTC
CASSRGLAGGPSYEQYF
>-|-|TRBJ2-3|TRBV7-8
TGTGCCAGCAGCGCACGTCAGGGTGCTAGCACAGATACGCAGTATTTT
CASSARQGASTDTQYF
>-|-|TRBJ1-3|TRBV9
TGTGCCAGCAGCTACGACAGTGGGGCCGGAAACACCATATATTTT
CASSYDSGAGNTIYF
>few|-|TRBJ2-1|TRBV2
TGTGCCAGCAGTGGGACTTCATTAGCCGCGGGGACCTACAATGAGCAGTTCTTC
CASSGTSLAAGTYNEQFF
>-|-|TRBJ1-1|TRBV28
TGTGCCAGCACCGAGACCGGGAGGACTGAAGCTTTCTTT
CASTETGRTEAFF
>once|-|TRBJ2-2|TRBV25-1
TGTGCCAGCAGTGATGGACGACAGGCTCCGAACACCGGGGAGCTGTTTTTT
CASSDGRQAPNTGELFF
>-|-|TRBJ2-5|TRBV9
TGTGCCAGCAGCGTAGACCAGGAACAAGAGACCCAGTACTTC
CASSVDQEQETQYF
>-|-|TRBJ1-1|TRBV5-1
TGCGCCAGCAGCCCCAAGGACAAACCCCTGGGCACTGAAGCTTTCTTT
CASSPKDKPLGTEAFF
>-|-|TRBJ2-1|TRBV21-1
TGTGCCAGCAGCCGACCTAGCGGCCGCTACAATGAGCAGTTCTTC
CASSRPSGRYNEQFF
>-|-|TRBJ1-1|TRBV5-4
TGTGCCAGCAGCTTGGGTGGGGCAGGACTGAACACTGAAGCTTTCTTT
CASSLGGAGLNTEAFF
>-|TRBD1|TRBJ1-1|TRBV5-4
TGTGCCAGCAGCTTCCAGGGGACAGACACTGAAGCTTTCTTT
CASSFQGTDTEAFF
>-|-|TRBJ1-5|TRBV19
TGTGCCAGTAGTATAGGTCGGTATAGCAATCAGCCCCAGCATTTT
CASSIGRYSNQPQHF
>-|TRBD2|TRBJ2-1|TRBV6-1
TGTGCCATCGGAAAGCGGGACCATAATGAGCAGTTCTTC
CAIGKRDHNEQFF
>few|TRBD1|TRBJ2-1|TRBV30
TGTGCCTGCCTAACAGGGGGCAAGCAGTTCTTC
CACLTGGKQFF
>-|-|TRBJ1-1|TRBV29-1
TGCAGCGTTGTAAAAACCGACAGAGGGGGTGAAGCTTTCTTT
CSVVKTDRGGEAFF
>few|-|TRBJ2-7|TRBV5-5
TGTGCCAGCAGCTTGGGTTACGTGGGAGGAACCTACGAGCAGTACTTC
CASSLGYVGGTYEQYF
>-|-|TRBJ2-3|TRBV18
TGTGCCAGCTCACCCAATGGGGCCACAGATACGCAGTATTTT
CASSPNGATDTQYF
>few|-|TRBJ2-2|TRBV6-5
TGTGCCAGCAGACCAACTTCGGGAGCCGGGGAGCTGTTTTTT
CASRPTSGAGELFF
>-|TRBD2|TRBJ2-1|TRBV11-1
TGTGCCAGCAGCGGACTAGCGGGAGGTCCGAGCTCCTACAATGAGCAGTTCTTC
CASSGLAGGPSSYNEQFF
>-|TRBD2|TRBJ2-2|TRBV11-2
TGTGCCAGCAGCCCCAACCTAGCGGGAGGGTTGGTAGAGCTGTTTTTT
CASSPNLAGGLVELFF
>-|-|TRBJ2-7|TRBV2
TGTGCCAGCAGTGAAACCGGGTATTACGAGCAGTACTTC
CASSETGYYEQYF
>-|-|TRBJ1-1|TRBV6-6
TGTGCCAGCAGTTTCGGGACATCAAACACTGAAGCTTTCTTT
CASSFGTSNTEAFF
>once|-|TRBJ2-3|TRBV25-1
TGTGCCAGCAGTGAATACGGGATAAGCACAGATACGCAGTATTTT
CASSEYGISTDTQYF
>-|TRBD1|TRBJ2-5|TRBV28
TGTGCCAGCAGCTTCGGCCCGGGACAGGGTCTCTCGGAGACCCAGTACTTC
CASSFGPGQGLSETQYF
>once|TRBD2|TRBJ2-7|TRBV27
TGTGCCAGCAGTCCATGGGAGGGTAGCGCCTACGAGCAGTACTTC
CASSPWEGSAYEQYF
>-|TRBD2|TRBJ2-1|TRBV15
TGTGCCACCAGCAGAGATCGTGGGACTAGCGGGAGAGGTTCCTACAATGAGCAGTTCTTC
CATSRDRGTSGRGSYNEQFF
>-|-|TRBJ2-4|TRBV5-6
TGTGCCAGCAGCTGGGGCGCAAACATTCAGTACTTC
CASSWGANIQYF
>-|-|TRBJ1-1|TRBV28
TGTGCCAGCAGTTTCCGGGGGGGGATCACTGAAGCTTTCTTT
CASSFRGGITEAFF
>-|TRBD2|TRBJ2-7|TRBV28
TGTGCCAGCAGCAACATACTAGCGTCCTCCTACGAGCAGTACTTC
CASSNILASSYEQYF